A selection of T cell receptor beta chains follows, all from one sample in a study of T cells after yellow fever vaccination. TCRdb called the 5' RACE reads again in MiXCR, with one record for every CDR3 protein. The sample lists fewer than 650,000 distinct CDR3 sequences; 20% to 25% were seen once. The sequencing here drew on PBMCs, taken less than 25 days after the first yellow fever vaccination. The receptors stem from a man younger than 35 who received the YFV17D yellow fever vaccine. Each CDR3 is given with its conserved first and last residue. The order of the fields is J gene, V gene, D gene, clone size, CDR3 protein, CDR3 DNA. The D gene is left open where the match is weak. Some rows mark clone size as missing; the rest say once, few, many or name a class of expanded clone.

j_gene: TRBJ2-4
v_gene: TRBV12-3/TRBV12-4
d_gene: TRBD1
abundance: many
CDR3aa: CASSPGQGQNIQYF
CDR3nt: TGTGCCAGCAGTCCCGGACAGGGACAAAACATTCAGTACTTC

j_gene: TRBJ2-2
v_gene: TRBV20-1
d_gene: NA
abundance: NA
CDR3aa: CSASNTRQNTGELFF
CDR3nt: TGCAGTGCTAGTAATACCCGGCAGAACACCGGGGAGCTGTTTTTT

j_gene: TRBJ2-6
v_gene: TRBV18
d_gene: NA
abundance: few
CDR3aa: CASSPTGATGANVLTF
CDR3nt: TGTGCCAGCTCACCGACGGGGGCCACTGGGGCCAACGTCCTGACTTTC

j_gene: TRBJ2-2
v_gene: TRBV15
d_gene: NA
abundance: NA
CDR3aa: CATKAAGSAGELFF
CDR3nt: TGTGCCACCAAAGCAGCAGGGTCGGCCGGGGAGCTGTTTTTT

j_gene: TRBJ1-2
v_gene: TRBV12-3/TRBV12-4
d_gene: TRBD1
abundance: NA
CDR3aa: CASSPQGGYGYTF
CDR3nt: TGTGCCAGCAGTCCTCAGGGGGGATATGGCTACACCTTC

j_gene: TRBJ2-7
v_gene: TRBV10-3
d_gene: NA
abundance: NA
CDR3aa: CAIAQIYEQYF
CDR3nt: TGTGCCATTGCTCAGATTTACGAGCAGTACTTC

j_gene: TRBJ1-6
v_gene: TRBV20-1
d_gene: NA
abundance: NA
CDR3aa: CSASTTADSPLHF
CDR3nt: TGCAGTGCCTCCACAACCGCGGATTCACCCCTCCACTTT

j_gene: TRBJ1-2
v_gene: TRBV2
d_gene: NA
abundance: NA
CDR3aa: CAPAGYHYGYTF
CDR3nt: TGTGCCCCTGCAGGGTATCACTATGGCTACACCTTC

j_gene: TRBJ1-4
v_gene: TRBV20-1
d_gene: NA
abundance: NA
CDR3aa: CSARSGDRTNEKLFF
CDR3nt: TGCAGTGCGCGTTCAGGTGATAGAACTAATGAAAAACTGTTTTTT

j_gene: TRBJ2-3
v_gene: TRBV20-1
d_gene: TRBD2
abundance: few
CDR3aa: CSASTSGGLSMDTQYF
CDR3nt: TGCAGTGCTAGCACTAGCGGGGGACTTTCTATGGATACGCAGTATTTT

j_gene: TRBJ1-1
v_gene: TRBV29-1
d_gene: TRBD1
abundance: few
CDR3aa: CSGGDRANTEAFF
CDR3nt: TGCAGCGGGGGGGACAGGGCCAACACTGAAGCTTTCTTT

j_gene: TRBJ1-1
v_gene: TRBV28
d_gene: NA
abundance: NA
CDR3aa: CASSLGDGTEAFF
CDR3nt: TGTGCCAGCAGTTTGGGCGACGGCACTGAAGCTTTCTTT

j_gene: TRBJ1-1
v_gene: TRBV7-2
d_gene: NA
abundance: NA
CDR3aa: CASSRRLATEAFF
CDR3nt: TGTGCCAGCAGCCGGAGATTGGCGACTGAAGCTTTCTTT

j_gene: TRBJ2-1
v_gene: TRBV11-2
d_gene: NA
abundance: few
CDR3aa: CASSLVLSYNEQFF
CDR3nt: TGTGCCAGCAGCTTAGTGCTCTCCTACAATGAGCAGTTCTTC

j_gene: TRBJ2-3
v_gene: TRBV7-9
d_gene: NA
abundance: NA
CDR3aa: CASSSQGLLSTDTQYF
CDR3nt: TGTGCCAGCAGCTCACAGGGTCTCCTTAGCACAGATACGCAGTATTTT

j_gene: TRBJ1-5
v_gene: TRBV4-1
d_gene: NA
abundance: NA
CDR3aa: CASSQDPGSSNQPQHF
CDR3nt: TGCGCCAGCAGCCAAGATCCTGGGAGTAGCAATCAGCCCCAGCATTTT

j_gene: TRBJ2-1
v_gene: TRBV20-1
d_gene: NA
abundance: NA
CDR3aa: CSARSKGDVSYNEQFF
CDR3nt: TGCAGTGCTAGATCAAAGGGGGACGTTAGCTACAATGAGCAGTTCTTC

j_gene: TRBJ1-6
v_gene: TRBV7-3
d_gene: NA
abundance: few
CDR3aa: CASSLNSGNNSPLHF
CDR3nt: TGTGCCAGCAGCTTAAATTCAGGGAACAATTCACCCCTCCACTTT

j_gene: TRBJ1-3
v_gene: TRBV5-4
d_gene: NA
abundance: few
CDR3aa: CASSSDGPSSGNTIYF
CDR3nt: TGTGCCAGCAGTTCAGATGGACCCAGCTCTGGAAACACCATATATTTT

j_gene: TRBJ2-1
v_gene: TRBV7-2
d_gene: NA
abundance: few
CDR3aa: CASSAFNNEQFF
CDR3nt: TGTGCCAGCAGCGCCTTTAACAATGAGCAGTTCTTC

j_gene: TRBJ2-2
v_gene: TRBV19
d_gene: NA
abundance: NA
CDR3aa: CASSMTPGTIGELFF
CDR3nt: TGTGCCAGTAGTATGACCCCGGGTACGATCGGGGAGCTGTTTTTT

j_gene: TRBJ1-4
v_gene: TRBV9
d_gene: NA
abundance: NA
CDR3aa: CASSVGPVREKLFF
CDR3nt: TGTGCCAGCAGCGTGGGGCCGGTTCGGGAAAAACTGTTTTTT

j_gene: TRBJ2-1
v_gene: TRBV20-1
d_gene: NA
abundance: few
CDR3aa: CSAPLPRGSEQFF
CDR3nt: TGCAGTGCTCCCCTGCCTCGGGGGAGTGAGCAGTTCTTC

j_gene: TRBJ1-4
v_gene: TRBV7-2
d_gene: NA
abundance: NA
CDR3aa: CASSLMFRSEKLFF
CDR3nt: TGTGCCAGCAGCTTAATGTTTCGTTCTGAAAAACTGTTTTTT

j_gene: TRBJ2-7
v_gene: TRBV28
d_gene: NA
abundance: NA
CDR3aa: CASTSWGGSSYEQYF
CDR3nt: TGTGCCAGCACCTCTTGGGGCGGCAGCTCCTACGAGCAGTACTTC

j_gene: TRBJ2-5
v_gene: TRBV5-1
d_gene: TRBD2
abundance: NA
CDR3aa: CASSSGGGIRETQYF
CDR3nt: TGCGCCAGCAGCTCGGGAGGGGGGATCCGGGAGACCCAGTACTTC